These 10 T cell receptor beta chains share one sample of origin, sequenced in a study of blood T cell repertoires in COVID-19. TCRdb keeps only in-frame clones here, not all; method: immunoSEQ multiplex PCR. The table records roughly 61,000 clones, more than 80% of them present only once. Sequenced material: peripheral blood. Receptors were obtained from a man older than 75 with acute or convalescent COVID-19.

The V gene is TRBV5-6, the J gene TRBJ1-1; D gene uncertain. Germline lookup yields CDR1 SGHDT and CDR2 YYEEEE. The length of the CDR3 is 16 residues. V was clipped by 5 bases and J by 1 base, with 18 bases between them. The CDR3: CASSLENGLKNTEAFF. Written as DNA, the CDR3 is TGTGCCAGCAGTCTGGAAAATGGACTTAAGAACACTGAAGCTTTCTTT.

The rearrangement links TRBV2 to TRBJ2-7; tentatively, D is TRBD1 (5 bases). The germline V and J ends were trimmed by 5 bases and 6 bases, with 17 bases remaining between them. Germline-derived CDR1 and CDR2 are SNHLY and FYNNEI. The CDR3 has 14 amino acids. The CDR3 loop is CASSPDTAPLEQYF. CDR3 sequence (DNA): TGTGCCAGCAGTCCGGACACGGCCCCTCTCGAGCAGTACTTC. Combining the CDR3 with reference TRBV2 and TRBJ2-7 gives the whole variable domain EPEVTQTPSHQVTQMGQEVILRCVPISNHLYFYWYRQILGQKVEFLVSFYNNEISEKSEIFDDQFSVERPDGSNFTLKIRSTKLEDSAMYFCASSPDTAPLEQYFGPGTRLTVT.

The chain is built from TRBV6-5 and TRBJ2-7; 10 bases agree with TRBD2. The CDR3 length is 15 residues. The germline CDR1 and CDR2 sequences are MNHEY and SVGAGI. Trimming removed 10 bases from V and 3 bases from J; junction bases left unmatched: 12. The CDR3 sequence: CATRGGLAMGYEQYF. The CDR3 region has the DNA TGTGCCACCCGGGGGGGACTAGCGATGGGCTACGAGCAGTACTTC.

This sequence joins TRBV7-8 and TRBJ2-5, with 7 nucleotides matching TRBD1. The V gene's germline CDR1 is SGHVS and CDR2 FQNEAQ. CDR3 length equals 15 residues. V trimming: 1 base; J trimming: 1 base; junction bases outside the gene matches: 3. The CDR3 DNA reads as TGTGCCAGCAGCTTAGGGACAGGATTCCAAGAGACCCAGTACTTC. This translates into CASSLGTGFQETQYF.

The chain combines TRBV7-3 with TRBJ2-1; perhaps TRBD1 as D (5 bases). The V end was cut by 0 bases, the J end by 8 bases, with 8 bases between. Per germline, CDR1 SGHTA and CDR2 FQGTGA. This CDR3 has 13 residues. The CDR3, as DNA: TGTGCCAGCAGCTTAACGAAGGGGTATGAGCAGTTCTTC. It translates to CASSLTKGYEQFF. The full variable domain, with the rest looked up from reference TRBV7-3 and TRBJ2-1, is GAGVSQTPSNKVTEKGKYVELRCDPISGHTALYWYRQSLGQGPEFLIYFQGTGAADDSGLPNDRFFAVRPEGSVSTLKIQRTERGDSAVYLCASSLTKGYEQFFGPGTRLTVL.

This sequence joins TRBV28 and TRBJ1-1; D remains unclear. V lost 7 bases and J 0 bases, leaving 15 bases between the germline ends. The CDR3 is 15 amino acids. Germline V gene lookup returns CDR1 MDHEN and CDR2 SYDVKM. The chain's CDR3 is CASTSAVSMNTEAFF. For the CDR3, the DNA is TGTGCCAGCACCTCGGCGGTCAGCATGAACACTGAAGCTTTCTTT. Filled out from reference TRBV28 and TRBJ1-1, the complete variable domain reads DVKVTQSSRYLVKRTGEKVFLECVQDMDHENMFWYRQDPGLGLRLIYFSYDVKMKEKGDIPEGYSVSREKKERFSLILESASTNQTSMYLCASTSAVSMNTEAFFGQGTRLTVV.

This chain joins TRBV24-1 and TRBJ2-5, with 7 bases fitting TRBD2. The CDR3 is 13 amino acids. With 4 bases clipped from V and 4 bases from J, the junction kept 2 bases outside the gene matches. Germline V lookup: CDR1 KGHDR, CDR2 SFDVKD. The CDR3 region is CATSEGGGETQYF. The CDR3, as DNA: TGTGCCACCAGTGAGGGGGGGGGAGAGACCCAGTACTTC.

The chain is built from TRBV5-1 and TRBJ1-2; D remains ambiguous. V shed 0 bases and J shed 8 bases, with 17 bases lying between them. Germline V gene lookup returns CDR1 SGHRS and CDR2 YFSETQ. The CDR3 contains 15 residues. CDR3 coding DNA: TGCGCCAGCAGCTTGGAAGCGGGAACCATTAGGGGCTACACCTTC. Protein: CASSLEAGTIRGYTF.

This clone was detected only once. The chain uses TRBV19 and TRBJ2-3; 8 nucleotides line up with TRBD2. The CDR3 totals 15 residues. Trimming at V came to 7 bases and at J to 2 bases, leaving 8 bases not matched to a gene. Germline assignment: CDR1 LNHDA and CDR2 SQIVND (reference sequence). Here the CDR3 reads CASKGTSGNTDTQYF. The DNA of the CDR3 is TGTGCCAGTAAGGGAACTAGCGGAAACACAGATACGCAGTATTTT.

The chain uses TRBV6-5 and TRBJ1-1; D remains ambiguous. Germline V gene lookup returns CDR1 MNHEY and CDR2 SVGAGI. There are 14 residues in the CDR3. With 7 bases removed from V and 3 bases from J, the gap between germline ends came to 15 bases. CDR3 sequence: CASMRRDQDTEAFF. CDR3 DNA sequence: TGTGCCAGCATGCGGAGAGACCAAGACACTGAAGCTTTCTTT.